Presented here are 14 T cell receptor beta chains from one specimen sequenced in a study of T cell responses to AZD1222 COVID-19 vaccine. Profiled with immunoSEQ multiplex PCR; TCRdb holds only in-frame clones, not every one. Of 150,000 to 200,000 clones listed, under 95% are singletons. The sample consisted of peripheral blood, taken 28 days after the second AZD1222 dose. The receptors originated from an adult who received the AZD1222 COVID-19 vaccine.

V gene TRBV28 combines with J gene TRBJ1-5, with 10 bases that match TRBD1. V was pared by 5 bases and J by 6 bases, with 10 bases of the junction left unmatched. Looked up from germline, CDR1 is MDHEN and CDR2 is SYDVKM. The CDR3 is made up of 16 amino acids. The CDR3 here is CASSPMTGGEGQPQHF. DNA for the CDR3: TGTGCCAGCAGTCCCATGACAGGGGGCGAAGGTCAGCCCCAGCATTTT. Drawing the rest from reference TRBV28 and TRBJ1-5, the complete variable domain is DVKVTQSSRYLVKRTGEKVFLECVQDMDHENMFWYRQDPGLGLRLIYFSYDVKMKEKGDIPEGYSVSREKKERFSLILESASTNQTSMYLCASSPMTGGEGQPQHFGDGTRLSIL.

The J gene is TRBJ2-4, the V gene TRBV5-4; 14 bases are shared with TRBD2. CDR1 and CDR2 (germline): SGHNT, YYREEE (reference sequence). J gave up 2 bases and V 2 bases, and 3 bases lay outside the gene matches. This CDR3 contains 17 residues. The CDR3: CASSFGTSGRSKNIQYF. The CDR3 DNA follows: TGTGCCAGCAGCTTCGGGACTAGCGGGAGATCCAAAAACATTCAGTACTTC.

V and J are TRBV2 and TRBJ1-5; D possibly corresponds to TRBD1 (5 bases). The CDR3 is 14 amino acids. Germline V gives CDR1 SNHLY, CDR2 FYNNEI. V gave up 5 bases and J gave up 0 bases, with 8 bases separating them. The chain's CDR3 is CASSSGTSNQPQHF. CDR3 in DNA: TGTGCCAGCAGTTCGGGGACTAGCAATCAGCCCCAGCATTTT.

The genes are TRBV11-2 and TRBJ2-3, with 11 positions matching TRBD2. With 1 base clipped from V and 5 bases from J, the junction kept 11 bases outside the gene matches. Germline V CDR1 and CDR2: SGHAT, FQNNGV. CDR3 length equals 18 residues. The CDR3 region has the DNA TGTGCCAGCAGCTTAGGTCCGGGACTAGCGGAGGAGGGAGATACGCAGTATTTT. This codes for CASSLGPGLAEEGDTQYF. The full variable domain, in which reference TRBV11-2 and TRBJ2-3 provide the parts outside the CDR3, is EAGVAQSPRYKIIEKRQSVAFWCNPISGHATLYWYQQILGQGPKLLIQFQNNGVVDDSQLPKDRFSAERLKGVDSTLKIQPAKLEDSAVYLCASSLGPGLAEEGDTQYFGPGTRLTVL.

This clone was seen only once. This rearrangement joins TRBV12-3 or TRBV12-4 to TRBJ2-1, with D possibly TRBD1 on 5 matching bases. V was shortened by 6 bases and J by 9 bases, with 12 bases between the two germline ends. The CDR3 is 12 residues long. CDR3 in amino acids: CASRKGVGEQFF. CDR3 coding DNA: TGTGCCAGCAGAAAAGGGGTGGGTGAGCAGTTCTTC.

The chain has TRBV6-6 and TRBJ1-1, with D uncertain. This CDR3 region has 13 residues. The V end lost 6 bases, the J end lost 1 base, and 9 bases lay between the germline ends. From germline, CDR1 is MNHNY and CDR2 SVGAGI (reference sequence). This chain's CDR3 is CASRPGGNTEAFF. The CDR3 DNA sequence: TGTGCCAGCAGGCCAGGCGGGAACACTGAAGCTTTCTTT.

The genes are TRBV15 and TRBJ2-7; 12 positions match TRBD1. Per germline, CDR1 LNHNV and CDR2 YYDKDF (reference sequence). This CDR3 comprises 19 residues. J lost 0 bases, V lost 1 base, and 10 bases had no gene match. In nucleotides, the CDR3 is TGTGCCACCAGCAGAGGCCCCGGGACAGGGGGCGCCGGCTCCTACGAGCAGTACTTC. This sequence encodes CATSRGPGTGGAGSYEQYF.

This chain connects TRBV6-5 to TRBJ2-5; 14 nucleotides align to TRBD2. The trim removed 5 bases at V and 3 bases at J, leaving 2 bases unmatched. This CDR3 comprises 15 residues. Germline V CDR1 and CDR2: MNHEY, SVGAGI. CDR3 in amino acids: CASSRTSGRKETQYF. The DNA for the CDR3 is TGTGCCAGCAGTCGGACTAGCGGGAGGAAAGAGACCCAGTACTTC.

V is TRBV1 and J is TRBJ1-2. TRBV1 is a known pseudogene. The CDR3 is made up of 15 amino acids. CDR3 in DNA: TGCACCAGCAGCCATACAGGGAGGTGCGACTATGGCTACACCTTC. Translating gives CTSSHTGRCDYGYTF.

The chain joins TRBV5-5 to TRBJ2-7; 7 nucleotides agree with TRBD1. This CDR3 region has 14 residues. CDR1 is SGHKS and CDR2 is YYEKEE in the germline V gene (reference sequence). The V and J ends lost 4 bases and 3 bases, in that order; junction bases with no gene match: 7. Written as DNA, the CDR3 is TGTGCCAGCAGCGGCCGGGACAGCGACTACGAGCAGTACTTC. Its translation is CASSGRDSDYEQYF.

The V and J genes are TRBV7-9 and TRBJ1-6, with D perhaps TRBD1 (6 bases). There are 15 residues in the CDR3. Germline V CDR1 and CDR2: SEHNR, FQNEAQ (reference sequence). V lost 5 bases and J lost 6, with 14 bases in between. The CDR3 reads CASSLRGLTNSPLHF. CDR3 nucleotides: TGTGCCAGCAGCCTTAGGGGGTTAACTAATTCACCCCTCCACTTT. The entire variable domain, with the rest obtained from reference TRBV7-9 and TRBJ1-6, is as follows: DTGVSQNPRHKITKRGQNVTFRCDPISEHNRLYWYRQTLGQGPEFLTYFQNEAQLEKSRLLSDRFSAERPKGSFSTLEIQRTEQGDSAMYLCASSLRGLTNSPLHFGNGTRLTVT.

The chain joins TRBV6-4 to TRBJ1-5; D is perhaps TRBD1 (6 bases). V gave up 6 bases and J gave up 0 bases, with 24 bases separating them. This CDR3 contains 19 residues. The V gene's germline CDR1 is MRHNA and CDR2 SNTAGT. As DNA, the CDR3 is TGTGCCAGCAGCCCGCTGAGAGGGACACCAACTTATAGCAATCAGCCCCAGCATTTT. As protein: CASSPLRGTPTYSNQPQHF.

CDR3 nucleotides: TGTGCCAGCAGAGCAGGGGGGACTGAAGCTTTCTTT. Residues: CASRAGGTEAFF. V and J are TRBV28 and TRBJ1-1; 7 bases map to TRBD1. Trimming removed 6 bases from V and 5 bases from J; junction bases left unmatched: 3. The CDR3 loop spans 12 amino acids. CDR1 is MDHEN, CDR2 SYDVKM, per germline.

This clone was counted once. The rearrangement links TRBV25-1 to TRBJ2-5; D is possibly TRBD2 (5 bases). CDR1 is MGHDK and CDR2 is SYGVNS in the germline V gene. The CDR3 contains 13 residues. The germline V and J ends were trimmed by 7 bases and 4 bases, with 13 bases remaining between them. This CDR3 is CASTFGMRETQYF. CDR3 sequence (DNA): TGTGCCAGCACCTTCGGGATGCGAGAGACCCAGTACTTC.